Below are 11 T cell receptor beta chains sequenced from a single sample in a study of spatial heterogeneity in lung cancer. As for time point: sample taken at primary tumor resection. In TCRdb, the 5' RACE reads were re-called with MiXCR into one record per CDR3 protein. The table includes around 2,000 distinct CDR3 sequences, about 36% detected once. Study observations and caveats: Mutation tallies in tumors tracked expanded intratumoral alpha and beta TCR counts.

Their specific antigens are unknown. The sample was lung tumor tissue, taken at surgery. Receptors originate from a male donor with early-stage non-small cell lung cancer.

This clonotype counts as large (0.1 to 1%). In a library made to pick up alpha chains, this beta chain is a stray read with a size that means little. The chain uses TRBV2 and TRBJ2-2, with TRBD1 identical over 7 bases. The germline gives CDR1 SNHLY, CDR2 FYNNEI. V lost 6 bases and J lost 6; bases outside the gene matches: 10. This CDR3 has 15 residues. CDR3 nucleotides: TGTGCCAGCAGCTCGGGACAGCTTGCTCCCGGGGAGCTGTTTTTT. This gives the protein CASSSGQLAPGELFF.

By its share, this clonotype is medium-sized. This beta chain appears as a stray read in a library generated for alpha chains; its size is not informative. The DNA for the CDR3 is TGCAGTGCTAGAGATCGCCGGCTCGGGGAGCCCCAGCATTTT. Translated, it gives CSARDRRLGEPQHF. The rearrangement links TRBV20-1 to TRBJ1-5; D ambiguous. This CDR3 has 14 residues. Germline CDR1 and CDR2: DFQATT and SNEGSKA (reference sequence). The V end was cut by 0 bases, the J end by 8 bases, with 14 bases between.

By proportion, this clonotype is large (0.1 to 1%). Found in a library prepared for alpha chains, this beta chain is an off-target read, and its abundance has little meaning. This sequence joins TRBV30 and TRBJ2-7; a weak D match, TRBD2 (5 bases). The CDR3 length is 13 residues. Looked up from germline, CDR1 is GTSNPN and CDR2 is SVGIG (reference sequence). Trimming stripped 3 bases from V and 2 bases from J, with 11 bases between. CDR3 coding DNA: TGTGCCTGGAGGGGAGATCCCCCCTACGAGCAGTACTTC. Residues: CAWRGDPPYEQYF.

Turning to this clonotype: For a library built for alpha chains, this beta chain is a stray read; little rests on its size. The J gene is TRBJ1-1, the V gene TRBV12-3 or TRBV12-4; D not certain. Between the trimmed V and J ends, which lost 6 bases and 3 bases, there was a span of 5 bases. The CDR3 contains 11 residues. CDR3 sequence (DNA): TGTGCCAGCAGGGACTACACTGAAGCTTTCTTT. This codes for CASRDYTEAFF.

Notes on this clonotype: The library was designed around alpha chains, so this beta chain is a stray read whose abundance carries little weight. The rearrangement joins TRBV27 to TRBJ2-7; D tentatively reads TRBD1 or TRBD2 (5 bases each). Trimming removed 3 bases from V and 0 bases from J, with 9 bases in between. Germline V gene lookup returns CDR1 MNHEY and CDR2 SMNVEV (reference sequence). The CDR3 spans 14 residues. The CDR3 sequence: CASSFWGSSYEQYF. The CDR3 nucleotides read TGTGCCAGCAGTTTCTGGGGGAGCTCCTACGAGCAGTACTTC.

This clonotype appeared once. This beta chain slipped into a library made for alpha chains as a stray read, so its size is not meaningful. This chain's CDR3 is CASSLGYSGGSYNEQFF. CDR3 sequence (DNA): TGTGCCAGCAGCTTAGGTTATAGCGGGGGCTCCTACAATGAGCAGTTCTTC. This sequence joins TRBV11-2 and TRBJ2-1; TRBD2 aligns across 9 bases. The CDR3 runs to 17 residues. V shed 1 base, J shed 0 bases, and the junction held 4 bases outside the gene matches. Germline loops: CDR1 SGHAT, CDR2 FQNNGV.

This clonotype was observed many times. This beta chain was picked up by a library intended for alpha chains and is off target, so its count carries little meaning. The V call is TRBV28, the J call TRBJ2-7, with 8 bases matching TRBD2. With 2 bases clipped from V and 6 bases from J, the junction kept 6 bases outside the gene matches. In germline, CDR1 is MDHEN, CDR2 SYDVKM. The CDR3 length is 14 residues. Here the CDR3 DNA reads TGTGCCAGCAGTTTAGGCCTAGCGGGCCTCGAGCAGTACTTC. Protein: CASSLGLAGLEQYF. Drawing the rest from reference TRBV28 and TRBJ2-7, the complete variable domain is DVKVTQSSRYLVKRTGEKVFLECVQDMDHENMFWYRQDPGLGLRLIYFSYDVKMKEKGDIPEGYSVSREKKERFSLILESASTNQTSMYLCASSLGLAGLEQYFGPGTRLTVT.

This clonotype is categorized as large. The library was designed around alpha chains, so this beta chain is a stray read whose abundance carries little weight. V usage is TRBV7-2 and J usage is TRBJ2-6; the match to TRBD1 covers 8 bases. Germline loops: CDR1 SGHTA, CDR2 FQGNSA. V lost 8 bases, J lost 0 bases, and 9 bases stayed unmatched. The CDR3 is 17 amino acids. The DNA of the CDR3 is TGTGCCAGCTTGCCCGGACAGGGAAACTCTGGGGCCAACGTCCTGACTTTC. It encodes CASLPGQGNSGANVLTF.

In this sample, this clonotype is medium-sized. This beta chain is an unintended read in a library built for alpha chains; its size means little. This chain links TRBV18 with TRBJ2-7, with 10 bases aligning to TRBD2. The V gene's germline CDR1 is KGHSH and CDR2 LQKENI. With V trimmed by 3 bases and J by 5 bases, 4 bases remained unmatched. The CDR3 runs 14 residues. Here the CDR3 DNA reads TGTGCCAGCTCACCGACTAGCGGGCCCCACGAGCAGTACTTC. Residues: CASSPTSGPHEQYF.

Only a few counts were recorded for this clonotype. This beta chain appears as a stray read in a library generated for alpha chains; its size is not informative. V usage is TRBV6-1 and J usage is TRBJ2-1; D is undetermined. The CDR3 is 17 residues long. Germline-derived CDR1 and CDR2 are MNHNS and SASEGT. V was shortened by 7 bases and J by 0 bases, with 19 bases between the two germline ends. CDR3 sequence: CASKKGNRVHSYNEQFF. Written as DNA, the CDR3 is TGTGCCAGCAAAAAGGGAAATCGGGTTCACTCCTACAATGAGCAGTTCTTC.

This clonotype was seen ten or more times. This beta chain was picked up by a library intended for alpha chains and is off target, so its count carries little meaning. The J gene is TRBJ2-1, the V gene TRBV12-3 or TRBV12-4; 7 bases are shared with TRBD2. This CDR3 contains 16 residues. V was clipped by 1 base and J by 5 bases; unmatched bases: 8. CDR3 in DNA: TGTGCCAGCAGTTTAGATGTGGCTAGCGGTAACAATGAGCAGTTCTTC. Its protein product is CASSLDVASGNNEQFF.